This T cell receptor beta chain was recovered during a study of blood T cell repertoires in COVID-19. Overall study: The study drew acute and convalescent COVID-19 samples from the United States, Italy and Spain.

The germline V gene encodes CDR1 SGDLS and CDR2 YYNGEE. The J segment lost 6 bases and the V segment lost 5 bases, leaving 6 bases of the junction unmatched. This CDR3 is 15 amino acids long. Sequencing used immunoSEQ multiplex PCR; TCRdb keeps in-frame clones, though not all of them. The sample yields approximately 250,000 clones, approximately 88% seen once. Study members were between about 18 and 100 years old and lived in 20 to 25 US regions. Clinical history as reported by participants underpinned cohort assignment. The clonotype comes from a woman between 35 and 50 years old with acute COVID-19. V usage is TRBV9 and J usage is TRBJ2-2, with 11 bases lining up with TRBD2. The specimen sequenced was PBMCs or T cells enriched from blood (not recorded which). The CDR3 DNA sequence: TGTGCCAGCAGAGCGACTAGCGGGACGGCCGGGGAGCTGTTTTTT. This translates into CASRATSGTAGELFF.